The clone carrying this TCR beta chain was recorded once. This CDR3 has 15 amino acids. The V gene lost 0 bases and the J gene lost 0 bases, with 7 bases spanning the gap. Germline V gene lookup returns CDR1 SGHTA and CDR2 FQGTGA. This record belongs to a study of blood T cell repertoires in COVID-19. In the original workflow: Amplification of reference gene primers was used by the study to estimate nucleated cell counts. Sequencing was performed with immunoSEQ multiplex PCR; in TCRdb, only in-frame clones are kept and a portion is missing. That table is the source of V, J and clone size, and D and trimming were worked out from the DNA. The table includes under 150,000 clones, 70% to 90% detected once.

The sequencing sample was made of peripheral blood. The TCR originated in a man aged 40-49 years with acute or convalescent COVID-19. The V and J genes are TRBV7-3 and TRBJ2-3; the D is unclear. DNA for the CDR3: TGTGCCAGCAGCTTAACCGGAGCTAGCACAGATACGCAGTATTTT. Encoded protein: CASSLTGASTDTQYF.